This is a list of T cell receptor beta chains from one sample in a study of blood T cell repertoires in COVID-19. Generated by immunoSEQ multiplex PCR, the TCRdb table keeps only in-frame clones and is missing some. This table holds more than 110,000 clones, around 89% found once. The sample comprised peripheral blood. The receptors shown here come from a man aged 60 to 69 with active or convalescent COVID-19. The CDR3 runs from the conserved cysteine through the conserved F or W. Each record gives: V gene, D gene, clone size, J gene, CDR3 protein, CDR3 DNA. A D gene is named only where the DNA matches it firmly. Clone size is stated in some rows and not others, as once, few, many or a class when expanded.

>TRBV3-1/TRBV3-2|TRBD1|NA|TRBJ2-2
CASSHRQGDSTGELFF
TGTGCCAGCAGCCACCGACAGGGCGATAGCACCGGGGAGCTGTTTTTT
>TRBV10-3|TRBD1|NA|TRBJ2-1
CAILQGESITEQFF
TGTGCCATACTGCAGGGGGAATCTATCACTGAGCAGTTCTTC
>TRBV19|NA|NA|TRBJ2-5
CASLGGEWETQYF
TGTGCCAGCCTAGGGGGGGAATGGGAGACCCAGTACTTC
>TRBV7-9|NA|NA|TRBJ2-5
CASSLRQNQETQYF
TGTGCCAGCAGCTTACGACAGAACCAAGAGACCCAGTACTTC
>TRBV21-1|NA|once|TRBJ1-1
CASSFPDRTNTEAFF
TGTGCCAGCAGCTTCCCCGACAGGACGAACACTGAAGCTTTCTTT
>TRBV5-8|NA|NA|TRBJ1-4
CASTLTDNEKLFF
TGTGCCAGCACCCTGACAGATAATGAAAAACTGTTTTTT
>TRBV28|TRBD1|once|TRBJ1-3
CASRTGGTGNTIYF
TGTGCCAGCAGAACAGGGGGAACTGGAAACACCATATATTTT
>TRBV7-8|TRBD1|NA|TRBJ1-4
CASSLLDRGPEKLFF
TGTGCCAGCAGCTTATTGGACAGGGGGCCTGAAAAACTGTTTTTT
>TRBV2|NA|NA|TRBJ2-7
CASSVDRRAYEQYF
TGTGCCAGCAGCGTGGACAGAAGGGCCTACGAGCAGTACTTC
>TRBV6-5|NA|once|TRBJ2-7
CASSTPDRNEQYF
TGTGCCAGCAGTACCCCTGACAGAAACGAGCAGTACTTC
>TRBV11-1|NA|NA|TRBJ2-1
CASSFRGNYNEQFF
TGTGCCAGCAGTTTCCGGGGGAACTACAATGAGCAGTTCTTC
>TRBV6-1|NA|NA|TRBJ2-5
CASSEGRRRLHLETQYF
TGTGCCAGCAGTGAAGGGCGGCGGCGCCTACACCTAGAGACCCAGTACTTC
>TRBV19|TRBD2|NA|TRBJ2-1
CASSIDELAGGSEQFF
TGTGCCAGTAGTATAGATGAACTAGCGGGGGGTTCTGAGCAGTTCTTC
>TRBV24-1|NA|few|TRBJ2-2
CATSDLGAQGSGELFF
TGTGCCACCAGTGATTTAGGGGCCCAAGGTTCAGGGGAGCTGTTTTTT
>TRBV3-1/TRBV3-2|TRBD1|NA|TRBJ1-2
CASSHYATGGRYGYTF
TGTGCCAGCAGCCATTATGCGACAGGGGGGAGATATGGCTACACCTTC
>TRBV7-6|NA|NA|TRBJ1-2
CASSLALGEGNYGYTF
TGTGCCAGCAGCTTAGCGCTGGGGGAGGGCAACTATGGCTACACCTTC
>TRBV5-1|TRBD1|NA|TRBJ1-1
CASSLQGRDTEAFF
TGCGCCAGCAGCTTACAGGGGCGGGACACTGAAGCTTTCTTT
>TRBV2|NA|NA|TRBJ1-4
CASSRQATNEKLFF
TGTGCCAGCAGTCGACAGGCAACTAATGAAAAACTGTTTTTT
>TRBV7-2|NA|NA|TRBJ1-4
CASSLDMNRWEKLFF
TGTGCCAGCAGCTTAGACATGAACAGATGGGAAAAACTGTTTTTT
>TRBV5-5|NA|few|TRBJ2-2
CASSPDSSGYGELFF
TGTGCCAGCAGCCCTGACTCCTCCGGGTACGGGGAGCTGTTTTTT
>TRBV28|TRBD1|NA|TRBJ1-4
CASSPSQGSNFEKLFF
TGTGCCAGCAGTCCGTCACAGGGGTCAAACTTTGAAAAACTGTTTTTT
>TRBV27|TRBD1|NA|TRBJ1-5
CASRISGGGQPQHF
TGTGCCAGCAGGATATCAGGGGGCGGACAGCCCCAGCATTTT
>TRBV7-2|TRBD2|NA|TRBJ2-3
CASNGGRGSTDTQYF
TGTGCCAGCAACGGGGGGAGAGGGTCAACAGATACGCAGTATTTT
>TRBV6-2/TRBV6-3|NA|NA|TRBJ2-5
CASSYFGTQYF
TGTGCCAGCAGTTACTTCGGGACCCAGTACTTC